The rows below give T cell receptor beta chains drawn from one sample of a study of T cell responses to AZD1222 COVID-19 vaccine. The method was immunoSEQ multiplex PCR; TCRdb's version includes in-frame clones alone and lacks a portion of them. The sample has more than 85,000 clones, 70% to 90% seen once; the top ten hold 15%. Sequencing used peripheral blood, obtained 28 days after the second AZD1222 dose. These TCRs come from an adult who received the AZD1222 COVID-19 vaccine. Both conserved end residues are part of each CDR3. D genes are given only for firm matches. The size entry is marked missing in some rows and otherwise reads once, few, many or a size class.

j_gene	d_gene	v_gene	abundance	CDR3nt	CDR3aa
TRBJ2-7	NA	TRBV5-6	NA	TGTGCCAGCAGCTTTGGCTCGAACTACGAGCAGTACTTC	CASSFGSNYEQYF
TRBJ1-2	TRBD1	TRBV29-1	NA	TGCAGCGTCGAGTCATGGACAGGGAAGTCGTATGGCTACACCTTC	CSVESWTGKSYGYTF
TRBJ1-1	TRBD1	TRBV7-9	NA	TGTGCCAGCAGCGACTATCGGACAGGAAGGCCTGAAGCTTTCTTT	CASSDYRTGRPEAFF
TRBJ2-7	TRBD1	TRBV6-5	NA	TGTGCCAGCACCTGGGGACAGGGGGCATCCTACGAGCAGTACTTC	CASTWGQGASYEQYF
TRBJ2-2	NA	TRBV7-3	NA	TGTGCCAGCAGCGACGCCGGGTTGAGGGGGGAGCTGTTTTTT	CASSDAGLRGELFF
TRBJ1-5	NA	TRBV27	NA	TGTGCCAGCAGTTTATGGCCGGGGGAGCCCCAGCATTTT	CASSLWPGEPQHF
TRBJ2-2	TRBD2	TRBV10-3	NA	TGTGCCATCAGTGGACTAGCGGGCTTCGCGAACACCGGGGAGCTGTTTTTT	CAISGLAGFANTGELFF
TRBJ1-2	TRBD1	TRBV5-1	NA	TGCGCCAGCAGCTTGGGTAACAGGGGGTCAGCCCATGGCTACACCTTC	CASSLGNRGSAHGYTF
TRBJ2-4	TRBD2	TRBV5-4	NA	TGTGCCAGCAGCCAACCGGGGGGGGCTGGCGCCAAAAACATTCAGTACTTC	CASSQPGGAGAKNIQYF
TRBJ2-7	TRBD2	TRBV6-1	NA	TGTGCCAGCAGTGAACAGGGGGCTAGCGGGAGATACGAGCAGTACTTC	CASSEQGASGRYEQYF
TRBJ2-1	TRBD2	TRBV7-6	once	TGTGCCAGCAGCCCGAGGGGACTAGCGGGAGGGTACAATGAGCAGTTCTTC	CASSPRGLAGGYNEQFF
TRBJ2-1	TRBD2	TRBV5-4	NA	TGTGCCAGCAGCTTGAAACTAGCGGGGGCCGGGGATGAGCAGTTCTTC	CASSLKLAGAGDEQFF
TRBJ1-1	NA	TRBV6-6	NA	TGTGCCAGCAGCCTAGACAGGAACACTGAAGCTTTCTTT	CASSLDRNTEAFF
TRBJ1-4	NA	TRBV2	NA	TGTGCCAGCATGGTGGGGTGGGATGAAAAACTGTTTTTT	CASMVGWDEKLFF
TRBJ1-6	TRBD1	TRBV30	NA	TGTGCCGGAAGGGGACAGGGGTTGGCACCCCTCCACTTT	CAGRGQGLAPLHF
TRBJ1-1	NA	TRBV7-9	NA	TGTGCCAGCAGCCCACTGGTGGGGGTCGCTGAAGCTTTCTTT	CASSPLVGVAEAFF
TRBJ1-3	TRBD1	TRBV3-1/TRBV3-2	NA	TGTGCCAGCAGCGACCGACAGGGATCGGGAAACACCATATATTTT	CASSDRQGSGNTIYF
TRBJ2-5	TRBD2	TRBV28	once	TGTGCCATTGGGACTAGCGGTTACCAAGAGACCCAGTACTTC	CAIGTSGYQETQYF
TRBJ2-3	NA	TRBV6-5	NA	TGTGCCAGCAAGAGAAAGTTCGCAGATACGCAGTATTTT	CASKRKFADTQYF
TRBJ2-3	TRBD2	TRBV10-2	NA	TGCGCCAGCAGTGAGTCCGGGACTAGAGCGGATACGCAGTATTTT	CASSESGTRADTQYF
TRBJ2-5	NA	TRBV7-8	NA	TGTGCCAGCAGCTTAGTGGAGACCCAGTACTTC	CASSLVETQYF
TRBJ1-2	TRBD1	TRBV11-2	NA	TGTGCCAGCAGCCCTAGGACAGGGAGTAGTAATGGCTACACCTTC	CASSPRTGSSNGYTF
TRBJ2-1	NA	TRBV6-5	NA	TGTGCCAGCAGTTACTCGAGACGCTTTAACAATGAGCAGTTCTTC	CASSYSRRFNNEQFF
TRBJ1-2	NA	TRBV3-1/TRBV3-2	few	TGTGCCAGCAGCCCCTCCGTCCCGGTTCGCTATGGCTACACCTTC	CASSPSVPVRYGYTF
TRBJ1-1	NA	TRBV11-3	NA	TGTGCCAGCAGCTTAGATATGAGGGGGGCGAACACTGAAGCTTTCTTT	CASSLDMRGANTEAFF
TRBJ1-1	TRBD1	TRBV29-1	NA	TGCAGCGTTGAGGCCTCCGGGACAGGAGGAGTTCCCTTCTTT	CSVEASGTGGVPFF
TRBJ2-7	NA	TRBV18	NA	TGTGCCAGCTCACCACTCAGGGTCACAGGCTCCTACGAGCAGTACTTC	CASSPLRVTGSYEQYF
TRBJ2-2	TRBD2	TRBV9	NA	TGTGCCAGCAGCCCCCGACTGGCGGGGGGCACGAACACCGGGGAGCTGTTTTTT	CASSPRLAGGTNTGELFF
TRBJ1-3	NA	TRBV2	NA	TGTGCCAGCAGTGCGGAATACTCTGGAAACACCATATATTTT	CASSAEYSGNTIYF